Shown below are 13 T cell receptor beta chains from a single sample sequenced in a study of CD4 and CD8 cells across lung adenocarcinoma regions. One entry per CDR3 protein results from TCRdb running MiXCR on the PCR reads. Among approximately 9,100 distinct CDR3 sequences, 45% to 60% were seen once, and the ten largest hold approximately 17%. Input material: CD4+ T cells from the margin of a lung tumor. The receptors were gathered from a male donor with lung adenocarcinoma. The CD4 and CD8 labels of this study may be unreliable.

V usage is TRBV28 and J usage is TRBJ2-3; D remains ambiguous. CDR3 length: 15 residues. V gave up 2 bases and J gave up 2 bases, with 11 bases separating them. Germline loops: CDR1 MDHEN, CDR2 SYDVKM. CDR3 coding DNA: TGTGCCAGCAGTTTAGCGGTTACCGACACAGATACGCAGTATTTT. Encoded protein: CASSLAVTDTDTQYF.

The chain uses TRBV6-1 and TRBJ2-5; 8 nucleotides align to TRBD2. Matching the DNA end better, TRBJ2-7 makes the J call doubtful. CDR3 size: 15 residues. Germline CDR1 is MNHNS and CDR2 is SASEGT. CDR3 nucleotides: TGTGCCAGCAGTGAGGAACTAGCGGACCTCTACGAGCAGTACTTC. It encodes CASSEELADLYEQYF.

The rearrangement links TRBV6-1 to TRBJ2-4; possibly TRBD1 for D (6 bases). The CDR3 extends over 14 amino acids. The germline CDR1 and CDR2 sequences are MNHNS and SASEGT. The V and J ends lost 6 bases and 10 bases respectively, with 19 bases between them. The CDR3 loop is CASRGARGADIQYF. CDR3 nucleotides: TGTGCCAGCAGGGGGGCGCGAGGGGCAGATATTCAGTACTTC.

The chain is built from TRBV25-1 and TRBJ2-5; 7 positions match TRBD1. Germline trimming cut 4 bases from V and 0 bases from J; bases unmatched to any gene: 11. Germline V gene lookup returns CDR1 MGHDK and CDR2 SYGVNS. The CDR3 has 17 residues. The CDR3 DNA is TGTGCCAGCAGTGCGGGGATAGGGGGCCGAGACCAAGAGACCCAGTACTTC. It translates to CASSAGIGGRDQETQYF.

The gene calls are TRBV12-3 or TRBV12-4 and TRBJ2-3; 8 nucleotides match TRBD2. The V and J ends lost 3 bases and 5 bases, in that order; junction bases with no gene match: 10. The CDR3 extends over 16 amino acids. CDR3 coding DNA: TGTGCCAGCAGTTTGGGCGGGAGCGGGGGTGGAGATACGCAGTATTTT. Amino acids: CASSLGGSGGGDTQYF.

The chain is built from TRBV12-3 or TRBV12-4 and TRBJ2-3; TRBD2 agrees at 15 bases. CDR3 length equals 17 residues. The J segment lost 5 bases and the V segment lost 5 bases, leaving 8 bases of the junction unmatched. The CDR3, as DNA: TGTGCCAGCAGTATCGGACTAGCGGGGGGGCGTGGAGATACGCAGTATTTT. Amino acid sequence: CASSIGLAGGRGDTQYF.

The V and J genes are TRBV12-3 or TRBV12-4 and TRBJ2-3; 12 nucleotides match TRBD2. The CDR3 loop spans 19 amino acids. V was clipped by 3 bases and J by 0 bases; unmatched bases: 10. CDR3 in amino acids: CASSFPLAGGHTSTDTQYF. Written as DNA, the CDR3 is TGTGCCAGCAGTTTCCCACTAGCGGGAGGCCATACTAGCACAGATACGCAGTATTTT.

This clonotype was seen at least ten times. This chain connects TRBV5-4 to TRBJ2-1; tentatively, D is TRBD2 (7 bases). The CDR3 runs to 13 residues. Germline lookup yields CDR1 SGHNT and CDR2 YYREEE (reference sequence). Trimming left V 4 bases short and J 10 bases short, with 15 bases between. Here the CDR3 reads CASSLGGAREQFF. DNA for the CDR3: TGTGCCAGCAGCCTTGGGGGGGCACGGGAGCAGTTCTTC.

This clonotype was counted ten times or more. The chain has TRBV7-2 and TRBJ1-3; no clear D. With 5 bases removed from V and 4 bases from J, the gap between germline ends came to 12 bases. This CDR3 is 14 amino acids long. Germline-derived CDR1 and CDR2 are SGHTA and FQGNSA. CDR3 sequence (DNA): TGTGCCAGCAGCCCCCAGAGTTACGGAAACACCATATATTTT. Its translation: CASSPQSYGNTIYF.

This clonotype was seen a few times. The chain uses TRBV7-2 and TRBJ2-1, with 12 nucleotides matching TRBD2. Per the germline V gene, CDR1 is SGHTA and CDR2 is FQGNSA. This CDR3 contains 15 residues. Germline trimming cut 3 bases from V and 5 bases from J; bases unmatched to any gene: 2. The CDR3 nucleotides read TGTGCCAGCAGCTTGACTAGCGGGGGACACAATGAGCAGTTCTTC. It specifies CASSLTSGGHNEQFF.

This chain uses TRBV6-1 with TRBJ2-6; maybe TRBD1 (6 bases). The CDR3 loop spans 16 amino acids. Germline V CDR1 and CDR2: MNHNS, SASEGT. V lost 2 bases, J lost 4 bases, and 12 bases lay in between. CDR3 sequence: CASSELRGSGANVLTF. In nucleotides, the CDR3 is TGTGCCAGCAGTGAATTAAGGGGGAGCGGGGCCAACGTCCTGACTTTC.

J is TRBJ1-1 and V is TRBV6-5, with TRBD1 matching over 11 bases. V was clipped by 2 bases and J by 4 bases; unmatched bases: 6. Germline V lookup: CDR1 MNHEY, CDR2 SVGAGI. The CDR3 length is 16 residues. For the CDR3, the DNA is TGTGCCAGCAGTTACGGACAGGGGGCGCTGGGCACTGAAGCTTTCTTT. Translating it yields CASSYGQGALGTEAFF.

The chain couples TRBV7-9 to TRBJ2-1, with unresolved D. This CDR3 spans 13 amino acids. Germline CDR1 and CDR2: SEHNR and FQNEAQ (reference sequence). With 3 bases removed from V and 8 bases from J, the gap between germline ends came to 11 bases. For the CDR3, the DNA is TGTGCCAGCAGCTTGAGCAGTCTCGATGAGCAGTTCTTC. This codes for CASSLSSLDEQFF.